Shown below are 23 T cell receptor beta chains from a single sample sequenced in a study of human T cells and chemical hapten exposure. TCRdb re-analysed the RACE reads in MiXCR, keeping a single row per CDR3 protein. Counted here are about 380,000 distinct CDR3 sequences, about 6% occurring once; the ten biggest clones make up around 5.8%. Time point: patch test 2, 6 weeks after DPC sensitization. Treatment of the sample: therapeutic diphenylcyclopropenone sensitization with weekly scalp DPC. The sequenced sample was whole blood, obtained in connection with sensitization to the hapten diphenylcyclopropenone (DPC). These receptors were obtained from a woman in her late teens or twenties with alopecia areata. Some clones in this sample may be carry-over from other donors' samples.

This clonotype was seen many times. The chain carries TRBV29-1 and TRBJ1-2, with TRBD1 matching 7 bases. This CDR3 comprises 13 residues. Germline CDR1 and CDR2: SQVTM and ANQGSEA. The trim removed 4 bases at V and 8 bases at J, leaving 10 bases unmatched. CDR3 region: CSVVATGVRGYTF. The DNA for the CDR3 is TGCAGCGTTGTAGCAACAGGGGTACGAGGCTACACCTTC.

This clonotype was observed many times. This sequence joins TRBV20-1 and TRBJ1-2; TRBD1 might be the D (6 bases). Per germline, CDR1 DFQATT and CDR2 SNEGSKA (reference sequence). V lost 3 bases and J lost 6, with 17 bases in between. The CDR3 runs 14 residues. The CDR3 DNA is TGCAGTGCTAGTTTCCAGGGGCAGGGTGATGGCTACACCTTC. This sequence encodes CSASFQGQGDGYTF.

The chain couples TRBV6-1 to TRBJ2-3; 7 bases are shared with TRBD1. Germline CDR1 MNHNS, CDR2 SASEGT. With 4 bases clipped from V and 3 bases from J, the junction kept 4 bases outside the gene matches. The CDR3 covers 14 residues. Here the CDR3 reads CASSVDRVTDTQYF. The DNA for the CDR3 is TGTGCCAGCAGTGTTGACAGGGTAACAGATACGCAGTATTTT.

This clonotype has just a few counts. This chain links TRBV5-5 with TRBJ1-1, with 7 bases aligning to TRBD1. The CDR3 is 14 residues long. Trimming took 0 bases from V and 10 from J; bases not matched to a gene: 9. Germline V gene lookup returns CDR1 SGHKS and CDR2 YYEKEE (reference sequence). The CDR3: CASSLAQGGAPAFF. The CDR3 region has the DNA TGTGCCAGCAGCTTGGCGCAGGGGGGGGCCCCAGCTTTCTTT.

This clonotype was seen ten or more times. The chain has TRBV7-2 and TRBJ1-4, with D unclear. The germline V gene encodes CDR1 SGHTA and CDR2 FQGNSA. The CDR3 sequence is 16 residues long. Trimming stripped 5 bases from V and 4 bases from J, with 17 bases between. The CDR3 DNA sequence: TGTGCCAGCAGCCCACACCAGGCGAATCTTAATGAAAAACTGTTTTTT. It encodes CASSPHQANLNEKLFF. Using reference TRBV7-2 and TRBJ1-4 for the parts outside the CDR3, the full variable domain is GAGVSQSPSNKVTEKGKDVELRCDPISGHTALYWYRQSLGQGLEFLIYFQGNSAPDKSGLPSDRFSAERTGGSVSTLTIQRTQQEDSAVYLCASSPHQANLNEKLFFGSGTQLSVL.

This clonotype has ten or more counts. The genes are TRBV2 and TRBJ1-4; D is ambiguous. V was clipped by 6 bases and J by 5 bases, with 13 bases between them. The CDR3 consists of 14 residues. CDR1 and CDR2 (germline): SNHLY, FYNNEI. For the CDR3, the DNA is TGTGCCAGCAGGGTGGGAACGGCGAATGAAAAACTGTTTTTT. It translates to CASRVGTANEKLFF.

This clonotype has a count of ten or more. The chain has TRBV9 and TRBJ2-3; D is perhaps TRBD1 or TRBD2 (5 bases each). This CDR3 comprises 15 residues. The V gene lost 5 bases and the J gene lost 0 bases, with 13 bases spanning the gap. The germline gives CDR1 SGDLS, CDR2 YYNGEE. The CDR3 DNA follows: TGTGCCAGCAGACTGGGGGTAGCTAGCACAGATACGCAGTATTTT. Translation gives CASRLGVASTDTQYF.

This clonotype was detected many times. The chain joins TRBV7-9 to TRBJ1-6, with D possibly being TRBD1 (5 bases). Germline CDR1 reads SEHNR; CDR2 reads FQNEAQ (reference sequence). Trimming removed 5 bases at V and 13 bases at J, with 21 bases between. CDR3 length equals 15 residues. CDR3 DNA: TGTGCCAGCAGCCGTTTGGCAGGGTCGGGAAAGCCCCTCCACTTT. Translated, it gives CASSRLAGSGKPLHF.

The rearrangement links TRBV12-3 or TRBV12-4 to TRBJ2-3; possibly TRBD2 for D (5 bases). V was shortened by 6 bases and J by 6 bases, with 19 bases between the two germline ends. This CDR3 has 15 residues. The CDR3 DNA is TGTGCCAGCAGGCCATCTAGCAGTCTACGGGATACGCAGTATTTT. The encoded protein is CASRPSSSLRDTQYF.

In this sample, this clonotype turned up many times. V is TRBV4-3 and J is TRBJ2-3, with D possibly TRBD1 on 5 matching bases. The ends were cut back, 4 bases at V and 1 base at J, with 12 bases in the middle. Germline assignment: CDR1 LGHNA and CDR2 YSLEER. The CDR3 is made up of 15 amino acids. The CDR3 DNA sequence: TGCGCCAGCAGCCGTGACAGTGCCCGCACAGATACGCAGTATTTT. This codes for CASSRDSARTDTQYF.

This clonotype showed up many times. The chain carries TRBV20-1 and TRBJ1-6; a weak D match, TRBD1 (5 bases). CDR3 size: 15 residues. V lost 1 base and J 9 bases, leaving 16 bases between the germline ends. The germline gives CDR1 DFQATT, CDR2 SNEGSKA (reference sequence). The CDR3 sequence is CSARGSGPTFSPLHF. The CDR3 nucleotides read TGCAGTGCTAGAGGGTCGGGACCTACCTTTTCACCCCTCCACTTT.

This clonotype was observed at least ten times. This chain connects TRBV3-1 to TRBJ2-3, with 10 bases aligning to TRBD2. V shed 1 base and J 3 bases; nucleotides not matched to a gene: 16. The CDR3 extends over 20 amino acids. CDR1 and CDR2 (germline): LGHDT, YNNKEL (reference sequence). CDR3 sequence (DNA): TGTGCCAGCAGCCAAGGGTCCCTCCTAGGAGCGGGGGGGATGACAGATACGCAGTATTTT. Translating gives CASSQGSLLGAGGMTDTQYF.

This clonotype was counted many times. The rearrangement uses TRBV3-1 and TRBJ1-5; 9 bases fit TRBD1. J lost 7 bases, V lost 2 bases, and 3 bases had no gene match. The CDR3 contains 14 residues. Germline loops: CDR1 LGHDT, CDR2 YNNKEL (reference sequence). In DNA, the CDR3 is TGTGCCAGCAGCCAAACAGGGGGCCACCAGCCCCAGCATTTT. This sequence encodes CASSQTGGHQPQHF.

This chain connects TRBV5-4 to TRBJ2-7; 8 bases agree with TRBD1. Per the germline V gene, CDR1 is SGHNT and CDR2 is YYREEE (reference sequence). The CDR3 is 14 residues long. J gave up 5 bases and V 4 bases, and 8 bases lay outside the gene matches. Here the CDR3 DNA reads TGTGCCAGCAGCCAAATGGACAGGGCCCACGAGCAGTACTTC. This translates into CASSQMDRAHEQYF. Complete variable domain (other parts from reference TRBV5-4 and TRBJ2-7): ETGVTQSPTHLIKTRGQQVTLRCSSQSGHNTVSWYQQALGQGPQFIFQYYREEENGRGNFPPRFSGLQFPNYSSELNVNALELDDSALYLCASSQMDRAHEQYFGPGTRLTVT.

This clonotype has only a few counts. This chain links TRBV7-8 with TRBJ2-2; tentative D call: TRBD1 (6 bases). Looked up from germline, CDR1 is SGHVS and CDR2 is FQNEAQ. This CDR3 has 15 residues. Trimming took 4 bases from V and 4 from J, leaving 13 bases between them. CDR3 amino acids: CASSSTGLPTGELFF. The CDR3 region has the DNA TGTGCCAGCAGCTCAACAGGGCTCCCCACCGGGGAGCTGTTTTTT.

This clonotype was counted at least ten times. The chain uses TRBV5-1 and TRBJ1-1; D is unresolved. Trimming left V 3 bases short and J 0 bases short, with 15 bases between. The CDR3 is made up of 16 amino acids. The germline V gene encodes CDR1 SGHRS and CDR2 YFSETQ. CDR3 sequence (DNA): TGCGCCAGCAGCTCAACGGGGTCGGGCATGAACACTGAAGCTTTCTTT. Protein product: CASSSTGSGMNTEAFF.

J is TRBJ1-5 and V is TRBV2, with TRBD1 matching over 9 bases. V lost 6 bases and J lost 6; bases outside the gene matches: 12. The CDR3 extends over 16 amino acids. Per germline, CDR1 SNHLY and CDR2 FYNNEI. This chain's CDR3 is CASSLKDRGGGQPQHF. For the CDR3, the DNA is TGTGCCAGCAGCCTTAAGGACAGGGGCGGAGGTCAGCCCCAGCATTTT.

This clonotype was observed at least ten times. The chain recombines TRBV5-1 with TRBJ1-1; D is undetermined. The CDR3 length is 14 residues. V was pared by 1 base and J by 1 base, with 8 bases between. In germline, CDR1 is SGHRS, CDR2 YFSETQ. In DNA, the CDR3 is TGCGCCAGCAGCTTGTTACCCAGGAACACTGAAGCTTTCTTT. It specifies CASSLLPRNTEAFF.

At least ten counts were recorded for this clonotype. J is TRBJ1-1 and V is TRBV29-1; D gene uncertain. CDR3 length: 12 amino acids. Germline V gene lookup returns CDR1 SQVTM and CDR2 ANQGSEA. The germline V and J ends were trimmed by 7 bases and 0 bases, with 9 bases remaining between them. The CDR3 coding sequence is TGCAGCGGAGCAAGGATGAACACTGAAGCTTTCTTT. Translation gives CSGARMNTEAFF.

The chain employs TRBV7-3 and TRBJ2-2; 10 bases match TRBD1. Germline CDR1 SGHTA, CDR2 FQGTGA. The CDR3 contains 16 residues. V was pared by 6 bases and J by 1 base, with 5 bases of the junction left unmatched. The CDR3 reads CASRPTGGRNTGELFF. The CDR3 DNA follows: TGTGCCAGCAGGCCGACAGGGGGCAGGAACACCGGGGAGCTGTTTTTT.

V usage is TRBV7-2 and J usage is TRBJ2-1; the D gene is possibly TRBD2 (6 bases). The germline V gene encodes CDR1 SGHTA and CDR2 FQGNSA. The CDR3 is 14 residues long. V was clipped by 8 bases and J by 5 bases, with 16 bases between them. Here the CDR3 reads CASGKLSGNNEQFF. The CDR3 DNA sequence: TGTGCCAGCGGAAAACTTAGCGGAAACAATGAGCAGTTCTTC.

With regard to this clonotype: A much larger clone differs from this one at a single base, so this may be a read error. The chain uses TRBV5-6 and TRBJ1-5; 8 bases map to TRBD1. CDR3 size: 13 residues. Per the germline V gene, CDR1 is SGHDT and CDR2 is YYEEEE. J gave up 11 bases and V 2 bases, and 6 bases lay outside the gene matches. This CDR3 reads CASSFQGAQTQHF. DNA for the CDR3: TGTGCCAGCAGCTTTCAGGGGGCCCAGACCCAGCATTTT.

The chain has TRBV6-5 and TRBJ2-2, with 10 bases identical to TRBD1. Germline trimming cut 5 bases from V and 6 bases from J; bases unmatched to any gene: 6. This CDR3 comprises 15 residues. Germline loops: CDR1 MNHEY, CDR2 SVGAGI. For the CDR3, the DNA is TGTGCCAGCAGTAGACAGGGGGCTCTCCCCGGGGAGCTGTTTTTT. Translating gives CASSRQGALPGELFF.